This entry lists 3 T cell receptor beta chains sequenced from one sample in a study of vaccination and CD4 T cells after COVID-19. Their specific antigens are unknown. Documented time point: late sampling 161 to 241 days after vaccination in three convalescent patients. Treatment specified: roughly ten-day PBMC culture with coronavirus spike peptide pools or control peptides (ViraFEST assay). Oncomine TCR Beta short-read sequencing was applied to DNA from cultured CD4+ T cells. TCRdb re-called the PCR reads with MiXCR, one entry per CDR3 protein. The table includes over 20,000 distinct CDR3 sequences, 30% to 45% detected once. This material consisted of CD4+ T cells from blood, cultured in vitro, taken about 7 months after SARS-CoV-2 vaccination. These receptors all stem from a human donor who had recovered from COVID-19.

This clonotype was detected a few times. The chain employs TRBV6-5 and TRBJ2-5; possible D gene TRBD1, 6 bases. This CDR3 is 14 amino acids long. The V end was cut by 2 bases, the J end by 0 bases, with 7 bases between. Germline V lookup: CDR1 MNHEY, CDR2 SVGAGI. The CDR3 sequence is CASSYRGYQETQYF. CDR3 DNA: TGTGCCAGCAGTTACAGGGGGTACCAAGAGACCCAGTACTTC.

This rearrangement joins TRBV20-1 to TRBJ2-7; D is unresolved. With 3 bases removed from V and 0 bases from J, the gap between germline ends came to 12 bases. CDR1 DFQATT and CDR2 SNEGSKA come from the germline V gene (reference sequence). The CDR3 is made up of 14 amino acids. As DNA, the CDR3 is TGCAGTGCTAGGACCAAGCGTAGCTCCTACGAGCAGTACTTC. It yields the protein CSARTKRSSYEQYF.

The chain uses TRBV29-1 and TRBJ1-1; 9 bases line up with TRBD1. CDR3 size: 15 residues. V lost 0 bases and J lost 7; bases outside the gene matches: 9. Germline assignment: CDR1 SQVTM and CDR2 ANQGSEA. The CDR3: CSVEEVDRGSGEAFF. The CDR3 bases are TGCAGCGTTGAAGAGGTGGACAGGGGAAGTGGTGAAGCTTTCTTT.